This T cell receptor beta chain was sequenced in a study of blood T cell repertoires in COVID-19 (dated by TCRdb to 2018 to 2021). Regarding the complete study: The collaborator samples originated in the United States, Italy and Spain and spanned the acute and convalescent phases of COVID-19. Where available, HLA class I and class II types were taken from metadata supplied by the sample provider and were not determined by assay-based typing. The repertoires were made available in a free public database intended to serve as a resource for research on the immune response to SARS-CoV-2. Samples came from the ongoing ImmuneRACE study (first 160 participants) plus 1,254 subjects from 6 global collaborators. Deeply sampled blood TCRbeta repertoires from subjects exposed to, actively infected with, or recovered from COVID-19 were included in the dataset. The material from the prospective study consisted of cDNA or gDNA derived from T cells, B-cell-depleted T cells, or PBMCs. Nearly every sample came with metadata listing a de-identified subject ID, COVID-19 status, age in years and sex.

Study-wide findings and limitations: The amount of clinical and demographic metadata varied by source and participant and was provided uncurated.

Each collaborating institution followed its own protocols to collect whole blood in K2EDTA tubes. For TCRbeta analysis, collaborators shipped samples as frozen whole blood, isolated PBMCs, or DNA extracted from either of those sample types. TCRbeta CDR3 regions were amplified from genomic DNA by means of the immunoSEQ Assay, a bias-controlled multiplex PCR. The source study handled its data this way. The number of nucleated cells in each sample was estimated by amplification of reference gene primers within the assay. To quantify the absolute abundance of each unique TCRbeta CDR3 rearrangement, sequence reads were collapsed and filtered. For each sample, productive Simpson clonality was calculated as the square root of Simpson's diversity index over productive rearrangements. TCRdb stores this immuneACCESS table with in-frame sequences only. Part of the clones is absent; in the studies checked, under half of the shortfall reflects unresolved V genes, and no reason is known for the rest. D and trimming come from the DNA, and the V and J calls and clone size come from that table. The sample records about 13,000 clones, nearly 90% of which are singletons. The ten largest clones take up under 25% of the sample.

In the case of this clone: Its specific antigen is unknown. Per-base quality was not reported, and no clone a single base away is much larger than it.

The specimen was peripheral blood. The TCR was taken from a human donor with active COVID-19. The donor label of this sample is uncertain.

In nucleotides, the sequence is TGTGCCATCAGTGAGTGGCAGGGCAATCAGCCCCAGCATTTT. Translation gives CAISEWQGNQPQHF. Recombination linked TRBV10-3 to TRBJ1-5, with no confident D gene call. Inclusive of the bounding cysteine and phenylalanine, the CDR3 is 14 residues long. This entry keeps only the CDR3 DNA: 42 bases, framed from base 1. Per the germline V gene, ENHRY is the CDR1 and SYGVKD is the CDR2. V is reduced by 1 base and J by 2 bases, leaving a spacing of 6 bases between them.